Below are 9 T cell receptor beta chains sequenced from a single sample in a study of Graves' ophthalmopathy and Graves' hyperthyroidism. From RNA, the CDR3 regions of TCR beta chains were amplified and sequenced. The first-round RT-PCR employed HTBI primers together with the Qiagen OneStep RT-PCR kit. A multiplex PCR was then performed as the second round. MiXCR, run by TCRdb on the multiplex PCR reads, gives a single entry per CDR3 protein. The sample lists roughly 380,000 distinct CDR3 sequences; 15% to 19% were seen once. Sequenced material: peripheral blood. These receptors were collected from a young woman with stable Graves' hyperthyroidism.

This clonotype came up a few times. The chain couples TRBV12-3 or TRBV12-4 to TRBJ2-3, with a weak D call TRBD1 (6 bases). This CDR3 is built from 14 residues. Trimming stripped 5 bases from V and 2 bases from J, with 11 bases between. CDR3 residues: CASSERQDTDTQYF. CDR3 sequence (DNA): TGTGCCAGCAGTGAAAGACAGGACACAGATACGCAGTATTTT.

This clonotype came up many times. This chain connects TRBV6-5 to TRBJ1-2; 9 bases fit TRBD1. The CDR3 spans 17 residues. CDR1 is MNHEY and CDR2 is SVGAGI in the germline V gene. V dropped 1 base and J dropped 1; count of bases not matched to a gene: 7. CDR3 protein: CASSYLGRTGDNYGYTF. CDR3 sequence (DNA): TGTGCCAGCAGTTACTTGGGTAGGACAGGGGATAACTATGGCTACACCTTC.

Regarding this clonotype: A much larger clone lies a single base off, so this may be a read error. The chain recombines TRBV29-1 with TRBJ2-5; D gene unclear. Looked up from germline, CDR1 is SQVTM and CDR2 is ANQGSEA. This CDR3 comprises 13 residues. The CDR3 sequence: CGTPFPGRETQYF. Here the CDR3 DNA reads TGCGGCACCCCTTTCCCGGGTAGAGAGACCCAGTACTTC.

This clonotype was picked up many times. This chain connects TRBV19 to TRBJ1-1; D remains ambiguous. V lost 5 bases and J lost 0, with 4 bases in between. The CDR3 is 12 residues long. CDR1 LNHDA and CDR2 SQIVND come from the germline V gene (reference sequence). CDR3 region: CASSHLNTEAFF. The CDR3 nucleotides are TGTGCCAGTAGTCACTTGAACACTGAAGCTTTCTTT.

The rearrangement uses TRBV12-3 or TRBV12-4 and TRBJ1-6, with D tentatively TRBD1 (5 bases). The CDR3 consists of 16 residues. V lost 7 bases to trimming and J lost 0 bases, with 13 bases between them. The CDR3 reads CASTQGTGSYNSPLHF. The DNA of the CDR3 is TGTGCCAGCACTCAGGGAACCGGCTCCTATAATTCACCCCTCCACTTT.

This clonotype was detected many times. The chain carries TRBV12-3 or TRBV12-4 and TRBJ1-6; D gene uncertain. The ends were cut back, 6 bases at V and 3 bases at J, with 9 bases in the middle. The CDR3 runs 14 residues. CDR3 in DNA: TGTGCCAGCAGCCAGCGACACTATAATTCACCCCTCCACTTT. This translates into CASSQRHYNSPLHF.

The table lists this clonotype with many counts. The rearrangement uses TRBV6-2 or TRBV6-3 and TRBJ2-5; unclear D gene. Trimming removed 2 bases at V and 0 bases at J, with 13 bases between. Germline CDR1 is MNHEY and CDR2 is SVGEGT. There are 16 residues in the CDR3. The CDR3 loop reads CASSYGALRYQETQYF. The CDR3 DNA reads TGTGCCAGCAGTTACGGCGCCCTAAGGTACCAAGAGACCCAGTACTTC.

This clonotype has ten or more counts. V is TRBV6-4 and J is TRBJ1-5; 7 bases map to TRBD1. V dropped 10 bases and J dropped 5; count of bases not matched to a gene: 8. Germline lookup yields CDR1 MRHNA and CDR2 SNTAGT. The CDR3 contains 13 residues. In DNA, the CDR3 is TGTGCCACCATCGACAGGGTTGATCAGCCCCAGCATTTT. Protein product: CATIDRVDQPQHF.

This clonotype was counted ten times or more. The DNA for the CDR3 is TGTGCCAGCAGCTCCCGGAGTCGATCACCCCTCCACTTT. Amino acid sequence: CASSSRSRSPLHF. The chain employs TRBV11-2 and TRBJ1-6; no firm D call. Germline V gives CDR1 SGHAT, CDR2 FQNNGV. This CDR3 contains 13 residues. The V and J ends lost 4 bases and 10 bases respectively, with 11 bases between them.